The T cell receptor beta chain described here comes from a study of shared clonotypes between healthy human individuals. The repertoire was sequenced with immunoSEQ multiplex PCR; TCRdb's copy has only in-frame clones and lacks some. The data hold about 490,000 clones, with 76% observed a single time. Findings and caveats of the study: A small donor pool kept down the genetic and exposure-history diversity that was represented. Sampling covered nothing but blood. Tissue TCR repertoires likely differ from those found in blood.

The V gene lost 0 bases and the J gene lost 7 bases, with 5 bases spanning the gap. Germline CDR1 and CDR2: SGHNT and YYREEE (reference sequence). This CDR3 spans 12 amino acids. The donors were adults (healthy and HIV-negative) with no recent acute infections or vaccinations. A remark on this clone: Its specificity is unknown.

The gene calls are TRBV5-4 and TRBJ2-1; D is ambiguous. The sample was PBMCs. This clonotype originated in a woman between 40 and 50 years old in good health. Some clones in this sample may be carry-over from other donors' samples. CDR3 sequence reads: CASSLGRNEQFF. CDR3 nucleotide sequence: TGTGCCAGCAGCTTGGGGCGGAATGAGCAGTTCTTC.